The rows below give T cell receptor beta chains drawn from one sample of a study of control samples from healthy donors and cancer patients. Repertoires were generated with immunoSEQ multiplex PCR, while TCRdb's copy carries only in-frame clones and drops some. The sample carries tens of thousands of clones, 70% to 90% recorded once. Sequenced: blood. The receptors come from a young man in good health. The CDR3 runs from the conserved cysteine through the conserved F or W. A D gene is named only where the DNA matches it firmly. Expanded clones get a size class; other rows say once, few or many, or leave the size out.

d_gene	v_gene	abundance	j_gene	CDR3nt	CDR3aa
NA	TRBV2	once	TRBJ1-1	TGTGCCAGCAGTGAGTGGGTGACGAACACTGAAGCTTTCTTT	CASSEWVTNTEAFF
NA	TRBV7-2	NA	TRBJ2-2	TGTGCCAGCAGCTTGACTAGTATGACCGGGGAGCTGTTTTTT	CASSLTSMTGELFF
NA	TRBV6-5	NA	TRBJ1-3	TGTGCCAGCATTAACAGGGTAAACACCATATATTTT	CASINRVNTIYF
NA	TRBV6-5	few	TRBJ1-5	TGTGCCAGCAGCGTAGACGGCAATCAGCCCCAGCATTTT	CASSVDGNQPQHF
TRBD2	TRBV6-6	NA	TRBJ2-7	TGTGCCAGCAGCAACGGACTAGCGGGGGGTTTGGAGCAGTACTTC	CASSNGLAGGLEQYF
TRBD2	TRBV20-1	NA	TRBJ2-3	TGCAGTGCTAGTTTTCGGAGGCTAGCGGGGGGGCAAGATACGCAGTATTTT	CSASFRRLAGGQDTQYF
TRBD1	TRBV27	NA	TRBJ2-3	TGTGCCAGCAGTTTTCTCCGTGGGACAGGGGAGATCACAGATACGCAGTATTTT	CASSFLRGTGEITDTQYF
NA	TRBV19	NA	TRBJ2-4	TGTGCCAGTAGTACTTCCGGTCTTAATTTAGCCAAAAACATTCAGTACTTC	CASSTSGLNLAKNIQYF
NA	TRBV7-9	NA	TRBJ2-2	TGTGCCAGCACCCAGCCCGGGGGAGGAGGGAACACCGGGGAGCTGTTTTTT	CASTQPGGGGNTGELFF
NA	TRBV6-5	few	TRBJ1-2	TGTGCCAGCAGTTACGGCGCGGCTGGCGGCTACACCTTC	CASSYGAAGGYTF
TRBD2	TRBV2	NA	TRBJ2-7	TGTGCCAGCAGTGAAGAGCGGGGGGGATCCTACGAGCAGTACTTC	CASSEERGGSYEQYF
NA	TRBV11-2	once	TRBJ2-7	TGTGCCAGCAGCCTCGGGACAGGACTAGGGGAGCAGTACTTC	CASSLGTGLGEQYF
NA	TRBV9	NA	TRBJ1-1	TGTGCCAGCAGCGTAGTCGCCGGCTTAGGGATCACTGAAGCTTTCTTT	CASSVVAGLGITEAFF
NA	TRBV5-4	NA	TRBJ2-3	TGTGCCAGCAGCTTGCTCAGCACAGATACGCAGTATTTT	CASSLLSTDTQYF
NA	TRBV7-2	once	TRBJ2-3	TGTGCCAGCAGCTTAGCGGTCTCTAGCACAGATACGCAGTATTTT	CASSLAVSSTDTQYF
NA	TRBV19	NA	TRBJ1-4	TGTGCCAGTAGTATAGTGTATCTGCTCGGCGAAAAACTGTTTTTT	CASSIVYLLGEKLFF
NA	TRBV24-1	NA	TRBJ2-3	TGTGCCACCAGTGACGCACAGGGACCCACAGATACGCAGTATTTT	CATSDAQGPTDTQYF
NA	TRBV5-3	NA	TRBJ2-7	TGTGCCCGCCCTGGGGCTTTAAGTTCCTACGAGCAGTACTTC	CARPGALSSYEQYF
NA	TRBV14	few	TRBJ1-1	TGTGCCAGCGCTCCCTACCAGGGGTCCCTAATGAACACTGAAGCTTTCTTT	CASAPYQGSLMNTEAFF
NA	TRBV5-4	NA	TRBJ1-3	TGTGCCAGCAGCTTGGCTTCCTCTGGAAACACCATATATTTT	CASSLASSGNTIYF
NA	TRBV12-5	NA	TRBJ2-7	TGTGCTAGTGGTTGGGACGGCCCCTACGAGCAGTACTTC	CASGWDGPYEQYF
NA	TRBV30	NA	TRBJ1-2	TGTGCCGGGGGACGGGAGGGGCACACCTTC	CAGGREGHTF